These 14 T cell receptor beta chains came from one sample sequenced in a study of T cell repertoires in cytomegalovirus infection. Their recognized antigens are unknown. MiXCR, run by TCRdb on the reads, gives a single entry per CDR3 protein. The sample records around 900,000 distinct CDR3 sequences, 31% being singletons. Sequenced material: cultured CD8+ T cells from PBMCs, taken from culture after CMV antigen stimulation. The receptors here all came from a human donor in good health (CMV status not recorded). Some clones in this sample may be carry-over from other donors' samples.

The V gene is TRBV12-3 or TRBV12-4, the J gene TRBJ2-2; D is perhaps TRBD1 (6 bases). V lost 4 bases and J 6 bases, leaving 12 bases between the germline ends. The CDR3 loop spans 14 amino acids. Written as DNA, the CDR3 is TGTGCCAGCAGTTCGGACAGTTTCGCCGGGGAGCTGTTTTTT. Its translation: CASSSDSFAGELFF.

The chain carries TRBV27 and TRBJ2-3; 8 nucleotides match TRBD2. CDR3 length equals 15 residues. After removal of 7 bases from V and 4 bases from J, the junction contained 10 bases not matched to a gene. Germline V lookup: CDR1 MNHEY, CDR2 SMNVEV (reference sequence). The CDR3 DNA follows: TGTGCCAGCAAGGGCCGGGGGGGAGGGGCAGATACGCAGTATTTT. It codes for CASKGRGGGADTQYF.

V usage is TRBV7-9 and J usage is TRBJ2-1; TRBD1 might be the D (6 bases). With 0 bases removed from V and 8 bases from J, the gap between germline ends came to 17 bases. Germline V gene data show CDR1 as SEHNR and CDR2 as FQNEAQ (reference sequence). The CDR3 covers 16 residues. The CDR3 nucleotides are TGTGCCAGCAGCTTAGCGCGGTCAGGGGAACTCGATGAGCAGTTCTTC. Its protein product is CASSLARSGELDEQFF.

The chain combines TRBV27 with TRBJ1-2; 9 nucleotides agree with TRBD1. The germline V gene encodes CDR1 MNHEY and CDR2 SMNVEV (reference sequence). The CDR3 is made up of 15 amino acids. V lost 5 bases and J lost 4; bases outside the gene matches: 8. Written as DNA, the CDR3 is TGTGCCAGCAGTCATACAGGGGGCATAGGCTATGGCTACACCTTC. It specifies CASSHTGGIGYGYTF.

About this clonotype: This may arise from a read error, as a much more abundant clone is one base away. This chain uses TRBV11-1 with TRBJ2-7, with no clear D. Germline V gene data show CDR1 as SGHAT and CDR2 as FQDESV (reference sequence). The CDR3 is 12 amino acids. CDR3 in DNA: TGTACCAGCAGCTCCGACGGCTACGAGCAGTACTTC. This gives the protein CTSSSDGYEQYF.

This chain links TRBV6-1 with TRBJ1-1; no clear D. The germline CDR1 and CDR2 sequences are MNHNS and SASEGT. The CDR3 has 14 amino acids. V was trimmed by 5 bases and J by 1 base, leaving 11 bases between them. The CDR3 nucleotides read TGTGCCAGCAGTTACCCGTCCCGGAACACTGAAGCTTTCTTT. Translating it yields CASSYPSRNTEAFF.

CDR3 DNA sequence: TGTGCCAGCAGTCTGGACGGGACTAATGAAAAACTGTTTTTT. Translated: CASSLDGTNEKLFF. This chain connects TRBV5-6 to TRBJ1-4; no reliable D call. The CDR3 runs to 14 residues. Germline values: CDR1 SGHDT, CDR2 YYEEEE. With 5 bases removed from V and 2 bases from J, the gap between germline ends came to 10 bases.

Only a few counts were recorded for this clonotype. DNA of the CDR3: TGCGCCAGCAGCCTCTGGACAGGCGGGAGCACTGAGCAGTTCTTC. This encodes CASSLWTGGSTEQFF. This chain uses TRBV4-1 with TRBJ2-1; D may correspond to TRBD1 or TRBD2 (7 bases each). Germline V gene data show CDR1 as MGHRA and CDR2 as YSYEKL. This CDR3 spans 15 amino acids. V was pared by 4 bases and J by 9 bases, with 19 bases between.

The V call is TRBV6-6, the J call TRBJ2-1; a possible D gene is TRBD2 (6 bases). Germline loops: CDR1 MNHNY, CDR2 SVGAGI (reference sequence). V dropped 0 bases and J dropped 8 bases, with 11 bases sitting between them. CDR3 size: 14 residues. For the CDR3, the DNA is TGTGCCAGCAGTTACTCGAGTTCTAGCGATGAGCAGTTCTTC. Protein: CASSYSSSSDEQFF.

In its sample, this clonotype was seen a few times. The J gene is TRBJ2-2, the V gene TRBV4-2, with 8 bases that match TRBD2. There are 14 residues in the CDR3. Germline V CDR1 and CDR2: LGHNA, YNFKEQ. The V and J ends lost 5 bases and 5 bases, in that order; junction bases with no gene match: 4. Here the CDR3 reads CASSSRLATGELFF. CDR3 nucleotides: TGTGCCAGCAGCTCCCGACTAGCGACCGGGGAGCTGTTTTTT.

This clonotype has only a few counts. The DNA for the CDR3 is TGTGCCAGCACCGGATGGACAGGTGGCACAGATACGCAGTATTTT. Its protein is CASTGWTGGTDTQYF. The chain recombines TRBV12-3 or TRBV12-4 with TRBJ2-3, with 7 bases that match TRBD1. J was trimmed by 1 base and V by 7 bases; bases with no gene match: 8. This CDR3 contains 15 residues.

The chain employs TRBV20-1 and TRBJ1-2; TRBD1 matches at 8 bases. With 3 bases clipped from V and 5 bases from J, the junction kept 8 bases outside the gene matches. Germline CDR1 reads DFQATT; CDR2 reads SNEGSKA (reference sequence). This CDR3 is 14 amino acids long. The CDR3 bases are TGCAGTGCTAGGGGTCCGGACAGGGTTTATGGCTACACCTTC. This encodes CSARGPDRVYGYTF.

This clonotype was seen a few times. This sequence joins TRBV6-5 and TRBJ1-2, with D possibly matching TRBD1 (5 bases). CDR3 length: 12 residues. The V gene lost 2 bases and the J gene lost 5 bases, with 6 bases spanning the gap. Germline CDR1 is MNHEY and CDR2 is SVGAGI. This CDR3 reads CASSYGGYGYTF. In nucleotides, the CDR3 is TGTGCCAGCAGTTACGGGGGGTATGGCTACACCTTC.

This chain connects TRBV5-6 to TRBJ1-4, with D tentatively TRBD1 (5 bases). Germline values: CDR1 SGHDT, CDR2 YYEEEE. V was trimmed by 2 bases and J by 8 bases, leaving 22 bases between them. The CDR3 contains 17 residues. The CDR3 region has the DNA TGTGCCAGCAGCTTTCTCCCGGATGGGGGACCAGAGGAAAAACTGTTTTTT. It codes for CASSFLPDGGPEEKLFF.